These 10 T cell receptor beta chains share one sample of origin, sequenced in a study of OX40 agonist ivuxolimab in advanced cancers. The assay was immunoSEQ multiplex PCR, and TCRdb's table has in-frame clones only and misses some. Of approximately 18,000 clones in the sample, over 70% were seen once. This material consisted of CD4+ or CD8+ T cells sorted from blood, taken in a trial of the OX40 agonist ivuxolimab. The receptors were gathered from an adult with an advanced solid tumor such as melanoma, head and neck, liver or kidney cancer.

This clone was found a few times. The V gene is TRBV4-1, the J gene TRBJ2-3, with TRBD2 identical over 9 bases. Germline lookup yields CDR1 MGHRA and CDR2 YSYEKL. Trimming at V came to 4 bases and at J to 0 bases, leaving 5 bases not matched to a gene. The CDR3 has 16 amino acids. CDR3 region: CASSPYSGGSTDTQYF. The CDR3 region has the DNA TGCGCCAGCAGCCCGTATAGCGGGGGAAGCACAGATACGCAGTATTTT.

This clone has more than one count but fewer than ten. V is TRBV29-1 and J is TRBJ1-1; D unclear. Trimming took off 1 base at V and 1 base at J, with 7 bases between the two ends. The CDR3 contains 13 residues. Germline lookup yields CDR1 SQVTM and CDR2 ANQGSEA. CDR3 protein: CSVEVVGNTEAFF. In nucleotides, the CDR3 is TGCAGCGTTGAAGTCGTAGGGAACACTGAAGCTTTCTTT.

The chain carries TRBV6-5 and TRBJ1-5, with TRBD1 matching over 7 bases. V was pared by 2 bases and J by 7 bases, with 2 bases of the junction left unmatched. This CDR3 contains 13 residues. CDR1 MNHEY and CDR2 SVGAGI come from the germline V gene. The CDR3: CASSYETGQPQHF. DNA for the CDR3: TGTGCCAGCAGTTACGAGACAGGGCAGCCCCAGCATTTT.

V is TRBV6-1 and J is TRBJ2-3; D gene uncertain. V lost 2 bases to trimming and J lost 2 bases, with 8 bases between them. The CDR3 sequence is 14 residues long. CDR1 MNHNS and CDR2 SASEGT come from the germline V gene. The CDR3 spells CASSERLLTDTQYF. The CDR3 bases are TGTGCCAGCAGTGAACGTCTTCTCACAGATACGCAGTATTTT.

This clone is medium-sized within its sample. This chain joins TRBV28 and TRBJ2-2; 7 nucleotides match TRBD1. Germline values: CDR1 MDHEN, CDR2 SYDVKM. J gave up 1 base and V 2 bases, and 1 base lay outside the gene matches. This CDR3 has 15 amino acids. The CDR3 sequence is CASSLGTVNTGELFF. CDR3 in DNA: TGTGCCAGCAGTTTAGGGACAGTGAACACCGGGGAGCTGTTTTTT.

V usage is TRBV28 and J usage is TRBJ1-5; 7 bases are shared with TRBD1. J gave up 5 bases and V 5 bases, and 9 bases lay outside the gene matches. Germline-derived CDR1 and CDR2 are MDHEN and SYDVKM. The CDR3 spans 15 residues. In DNA form, the CDR3 reads TGTGCCAGCAGTCCAGACAGGGTGTTCGATCAGCCCCAGCATTTT. This encodes CASSPDRVFDQPQHF.

V usage is TRBV5-4 and J usage is TRBJ1-3; D gene ambiguous. Between the trimmed V and J ends, which lost 4 bases and 3 bases, there was a span of 11 bases. The germline V gene encodes CDR1 SGHNT and CDR2 YYREEE (reference sequence). The CDR3 is made up of 14 amino acids. CDR3 sequence (DNA): TGTGCCAGCAGCGACCTCGGTTATGGAAACACCATATATTTT. As protein: CASSDLGYGNTIYF. The full variable domain, its missing parts supplied by reference TRBV5-4 and TRBJ1-3, is ETGVTQSPTHLIKTRGQQVTLRCSSQSGHNTVSWYQQALGQGPQFIFQYYREEENGRGNFPPRFSGLQFPNYSSELNVNALELDDSALYLCASSDLGYGNTIYFGEGSWLTVV.

The chain employs TRBV6-1 and TRBJ1-1; TRBD1 agrees at 8 bases. The germline CDR1 and CDR2 sequences are MNHNS and SASEGT. The trim removed 1 base at V and 4 bases at J, leaving 2 bases unmatched. The CDR3 loop spans 14 amino acids. CDR3 protein: CASSEGQGFTEAFF. As DNA, the CDR3 is TGTGCCAGCAGTGAAGGACAGGGGTTCACTGAAGCTTTCTTT.

The chain carries TRBV27 and TRBJ1-1; 7 positions match TRBD1. V lost 8 bases to trimming and J lost 2 bases; unmatched junction nucleotides: 11. The V gene's germline CDR1 is MNHEY and CDR2 SMNVEV (reference sequence). The CDR3 length is 15 residues. CDR3 DNA sequence: TGTGCCAGCGCCCCGACAGGGTTCAGAAACACTGAAGCTTTCTTT. This codes for CASAPTGFRNTEAFF.

This clone was picked up a small number of times. The chain is built from TRBV19 and TRBJ1-5, with 9 bases identical to TRBD1. The CDR3 has 14 residues. The germline V gene has CDR1 LNHDA and CDR2 SQIVND (reference sequence). After removal of 6 bases from V and 9 bases from J, the junction contained 9 bases not matched to a gene. This CDR3 is CASRAGTGIGPQHF. DNA for the CDR3: TGTGCCAGTAGGGCCGGGACAGGGATTGGGCCCCAGCATTTT.